These 27 T cell receptor beta chains came from one sample sequenced in a study of T-cell memory formation after mild COVID-19. TCRdb redid the calling of the 5' RACE reads with MiXCR, one entry per CDR3 protein. The sample records hundreds of thousands of distinct CDR3 sequences, approximately 29% being singletons. Material for sequencing was PBMCs or a T cell subset sorted from them (not recorded which). These receptors originate from an adult woman who had mild COVID-19 (a few samples of this study predate the infection). Cell type and time point are not known.

The rearrangement links TRBV14 to TRBJ1-4, with D uncertain. Germline CDR1 and CDR2: SGHDN and FVKESK. V dropped 0 bases and J dropped 2 bases, with 16 bases sitting between them. This CDR3 has 18 amino acids. The DNA for the CDR3 is TGTGCCAGCAGCCAAGATAGTGTACACGTCTGGACTAATGAAAAACTGTTTTTT. It specifies CASSQDSVHVWTNEKLFF.

Many counts were recorded for this clonotype. This chain joins TRBV6-1 and TRBJ1-1; the D is unclear. Trimming cost V 0 bases and J 3 bases, with 8 bases left between them. The CDR3 loop spans 14 amino acids. Germline loops: CDR1 MNHNS, CDR2 SASEGT. The CDR3 coding sequence is TGTGCCAGCAGTGAAGCGGATACCTACACTGAAGCTTTCTTT. It is translated as CASSEADTYTEAFF.

This clonotype has only a few counts. The chain couples TRBV7-9 to TRBJ2-5, with D uncertain. V shed 4 bases and J shed 0 bases, with 15 bases lying between them. The CDR3 covers 16 residues. Germline CDR1 and CDR2: SEHNR and FQNEAQ (reference sequence). CDR3 in amino acids: CASSSPGWYNQETQYF. The DNA of the CDR3 is TGTGCCAGCAGCTCCCCGGGCTGGTACAACCAAGAGACCCAGTACTTC. The variable domain in full, with the rest retrieved from reference TRBV7-9 and TRBJ2-5, is DTGVSQNPRHKITKRGQNVTFRCDPISEHNRLYWYRQTLGQGPEFLTYFQNEAQLEKSRLLSDRFSAERPKGSFSTLEIQRTEQGDSAMYLCASSSPGWYNQETQYFGPGTRLLVL.

The CDR3 DNA reads as TGTGCCAGCAGCTCCCGCCCCGAGGTGCAGTACTTC. Translating gives CASSSRPEVQYF. The J gene is TRBJ2-7, the V gene TRBV6-6; no firm D call. The CDR3 covers 12 residues. V dropped 6 bases and J dropped 9 bases, with 15 bases sitting between them. CDR1 and CDR2 from the germline V gene are MNHNY and SVGAGI (reference sequence).

This clonotype came up a few times. This CDR3 reads CASSQDPSARFEQYF. Here the CDR3 DNA reads TGTGCCAGCAGCCAAGATCCCAGCGCCCGCTTCGAGCAGTACTTC. The rearrangement joins TRBV3-1 to TRBJ2-7; no clear D gene. V lost 0 bases to trimming and J lost 6 bases, with 15 bases between them. This CDR3 has 15 residues. Looked up from germline, CDR1 is LGHDT and CDR2 is YNNKEL (reference sequence).

Only a few counts were recorded for this clonotype. As DNA, the CDR3 is TGTGCCAGCAGCCCAGGACAGGGAAGGCAGTACTTC. It translates to CASSPGQGRQYF. The V gene is TRBV9, the J gene TRBJ2-7, with 8 bases matching TRBD1. Germline CDR1 reads SGDLS; CDR2 reads YYNGEE. The CDR3 totals 12 residues. V lost 4 bases, J lost 9 bases, and 6 bases stayed unmatched.

This chain connects TRBV7-3 to TRBJ2-1; 16 positions match TRBD2. V lost 6 bases to trimming and J lost 10 bases; unmatched junction nucleotides: 6. The germline V gene has CDR1 SGHTA and CDR2 FQGTGA. The CDR3 extends over 15 amino acids. Written as DNA, the CDR3 is TGTGCCAGCAGGGGGACTAGCGGGAGGGCCCAAGAGCAGTTCTTC. It is translated as CASRGTSGRAQEQFF.

This clonotype was seen at least ten times. The chain carries TRBV15 and TRBJ2-5, with D possibly TRBD1 on 5 matching bases. The CDR3 sequence is 13 residues long. The V and J ends lost 1 base and 3 bases respectively, with 6 bases between them. CDR1 and CDR2 (germline): LNHNV, YYDKDF (reference sequence). CDR3 DNA sequence: TGTGCCACCAGCAGAGGACAGAAAGAGACCCAGTACTTC. This translates into CATSRGQKETQYF. Variable domain in full (rest from reference TRBV15 and TRBJ2-5): DAMVIQNPRYQVTQFGKPVTLSCSQTLNHNVMYWYQQKSSQAPKLLFHYYDKDFNNEADTPDNFQSRRPNTSFCFLDIRSPGLGDTAMYLCATSRGQKETQYFGPGTRLLVL.

This sequence joins TRBV15 and TRBJ2-7; D gene ambiguous. Trimming removed 1 base at V and 6 bases at J, with 7 bases between. CDR3 length: 12 residues. The germline CDR1 and CDR2 sequences are LNHNV and YYDKDF (reference sequence). The DNA for the CDR3 is TGTGCCACCAGCAGAGGGGTAAGCGAGCAGTACTTC. Amino acids: CATSRGVSEQYF.

J is TRBJ2-3 and V is TRBV7-3, with D tentatively TRBD2 (6 bases). Germline CDR1 SGHTA, CDR2 FQGTGA. This CDR3 has 15 amino acids. The V end was cut by 2 bases, the J end by 1 base, with 10 bases between. The CDR3 sequence is CASSLGGMGTDTQYF. CDR3 DNA sequence: TGTGCCAGCAGCTTAGGCGGGATGGGCACAGATACGCAGTATTTT.

DNA for the CDR3: TGCGCCAGCAGCCCGGGACTAGCGGGAGGGCGGGCGTACTACGAGCAGTACTTC. It specifies CASSPGLAGGRAYYEQYF. J is TRBJ2-7 and V is TRBV4-1, with 16 bases identical to TRBD2. The CDR3 sequence is 18 residues long. The V and J ends lost 4 bases and 3 bases, in that order; junction bases with no gene match: 9. Germline V gives CDR1 MGHRA, CDR2 YSYEKL.

This chain uses TRBV9 with TRBJ1-2; D gene unclear. Trimming pared 0 bases from V and 3 bases from J, leaving 6 bases between. The germline V gene encodes CDR1 SGDLS and CDR2 YYNGEE. The length of the CDR3 is 13 residues. The CDR3 DNA is TGTGCCAGCAGCGTAGCCACGTACTATGGCTACACCTTC. Translating it yields CASSVATYYGYTF.

The chain combines TRBV5-5 with TRBJ1-2; weak D call: TRBD1 (5 bases). Looked up from germline, CDR1 is SGHKS and CDR2 is YYEKEE (reference sequence). The CDR3 is 15 amino acids. V shed 1 base and J shed 4 bases, with 14 bases lying between them. CDR3 region: CASSLSSHGAYGYTF. The CDR3 DNA reads TGTGCCAGCAGCTTGTCGTCCCATGGGGCCTATGGCTACACCTTC.

Notes on this clonotype: Given the absence of the conserved phenylalanine or tryptophan at the CDR3 end, a read error is likely. It is unclear where the CDR3 begins or ends on the DNA, so no DNA is shown, and the CDR3 is as TCRdb lists it. This chain uses TRBV2 with TRBJ2-1; the table's D call, TRBD2, has no DNA check behind it. The CDR3 extends over 13 residues, inclusive of both ends. From germline, CDR1 is SNHLY and CDR2 FYNNEI. This CDR3 reads CASSELGSSEKAI.

J is TRBJ1-2 and V is TRBV24-1; the D is unclear. Trimming left V 1 base short and J 6 bases short, with 2 bases between. The CDR3 sequence is 11 residues long. CDR1 and CDR2 (germline): KGHDR, SFDVKD. The CDR3 DNA reads as TGTGCCACCAGTGATTTTAATGGCTACACCTTC. Encoded protein: CATSDFNGYTF.

This clonotype has only one observation. The chain employs TRBV7-2 and TRBJ2-7; TRBD1 matches at 7 bases. The CDR3 covers 15 residues. The V gene end was trimmed by 4 bases and the J gene end by 3 bases; junction bases not matched to a gene: 9. Germline loops: CDR1 SGHTA, CDR2 FQGNSA. The CDR3 nucleotides are TGTGCCAGCAGCTACGCGACAGGGCGGCTCTACGAGCAGTACTTC. It codes for CASSYATGRLYEQYF.

This chain links TRBV27 with TRBJ2-7, with 14 nucleotides matching TRBD2. Trimming cost V 2 bases and J 3 bases; bases outside gene matches: 3. The CDR3 is 16 residues long. Germline V gene data show CDR1 as MNHEY and CDR2 as SMNVEV (reference sequence). CDR3 region: CASSLRGTSGSYEQYF. The CDR3 coding sequence is TGTGCCAGCAGTTTACGAGGGACTAGCGGGAGCTACGAGCAGTACTTC.

The chain carries TRBV7-9 and TRBJ2-5, with 7 positions matching TRBD2. Germline trimming cut 3 bases from V and 6 bases from J; bases unmatched to any gene: 4. CDR1 is SEHNR and CDR2 is FQNEAQ in the germline V gene (reference sequence). CDR3 size: 13 residues. This chain's CDR3 is CASSFVGGKTQYF. For the CDR3, the DNA is TGTGCCAGCAGCTTCGTGGGGGGGAAGACCCAGTACTTC. The whole variable domain, remainder taken from reference TRBV7-9 and TRBJ2-5, is DTGVSQNPRHKITKRGQNVTFRCDPISEHNRLYWYRQTLGQGPEFLTYFQNEAQLEKSRLLSDRFSAERPKGSFSTLEIQRTEQGDSAMYLCASSFVGGKTQYFGPGTRLLVL.

This clonotype appeared a few times. The V call is TRBV15, the J call TRBJ2-7; D gene unclear. Germline V gene sequence: CDR1 LNHNV, CDR2 YYDKDF (reference sequence). Trimming removed 1 base at V and 7 bases at J, with 11 bases between. This CDR3 comprises 13 residues. CDR3 in DNA: TGTGCCACCAGCAGAGTAATAGCATATGAGCAGTACTTC. Translating it yields CATSRVIAYEQYF.

This clonotype turned up a few times. The chain is built from TRBV4-1 and TRBJ2-7; 8 bases fit TRBD1. With V trimmed by 5 bases and J by 3 bases, 3 bases remained unmatched. The length of the CDR3 is 13 residues. Germline V gene lookup returns CDR1 MGHRA and CDR2 YSYEKL. DNA for the CDR3: TGCGCCAGCAGCAACGACAGGGGCTACGAGCAGTACTTC. Translating gives CASSNDRGYEQYF.

This clonotype showed up just a few times. V and J are TRBV7-2 and TRBJ1-1; D unresolved. The ends were cut back, 5 bases at V and 6 bases at J, with 13 bases in the middle. Germline lookup yields CDR1 SGHTA and CDR2 FQGNSA. The CDR3 spans 13 residues. As DNA, the CDR3 is TGTGCCAGCAGCCCCCCCCATAGGCCTGAAGCTTTCTTT. Translated: CASSPPHRPEAFF.

This clonotype appeared once. V is TRBV29-1 and J is TRBJ1-2, with TRBD1 as a possible D gene (6 bases). Trimming stripped 4 bases from V and 8 bases from J, with 14 bases between. The CDR3 sequence is 12 residues long. Germline V lookup: CDR1 SQVTM, CDR2 ANQGSEA. DNA of the CDR3: TGCAGCGTTGTTGCAACAGGGCCAGGCTACACCTTC. As protein: CSVVATGPGYTF.

This clonotype was detected many times. The chain uses TRBV6-2 or TRBV6-3 and TRBJ2-5, with a possible D match to TRBD1 (6 bases). Germline V gene lookup returns CDR1 MNHEY and CDR2 SVGEGT. Between the trimmed V and J ends, which lost 5 bases and 3 bases, there was a span of 16 bases. There are 15 residues in the CDR3. CDR3 residues: CASSTLGTPKETQYF. The CDR3, as DNA: TGTGCCAGCAGTACCCTAGGGACACCGAAAGAGACCCAGTACTTC.

This clonotype was detected ten times or more. The chain employs TRBV6-5 and TRBJ1-2; 9 bases match TRBD1. Trimming removed 5 bases from V and 7 bases from J; junction bases left unmatched: 11. Germline CDR1 MNHEY, CDR2 SVGAGI. The CDR3 runs 15 residues. The CDR3 loop is CASSRGTGKSPGYTF. DNA of the CDR3: TGTGCCAGCAGTCGGGGGACAGGGAAAAGTCCTGGCTACACCTTC.

This clonotype appeared a few times. V and J are TRBV20-1 and TRBJ2-1, with 8 bases aligning to TRBD1. V was clipped by 3 bases and J by 4 bases; unmatched bases: 8. CDR1 DFQATT and CDR2 SNEGSKA come from the germline V gene (reference sequence). The CDR3 totals 15 residues. The CDR3 DNA sequence: TGCAGTGCTAGTGGATGGCAGGGGGCGTACAATGAGCAGTTCTTC. This translates into CSASGWQGAYNEQFF.

The rearrangement joins TRBV2 to TRBJ2-3, with a tentative D call TRBD1 (6 bases). Germline lookup yields CDR1 SNHLY and CDR2 FYNNEI. V lost 1 base to trimming and J lost 5 bases, with 13 bases between them. This CDR3 is built from 15 residues. The CDR3 loop reads CASSEGGRLIDTQYF. As DNA, the CDR3 is TGTGCCAGCAGTGAAGGGGGGCGGTTGATAGATACGCAGTATTTT.

This clonotype was counted only a few times. The chain employs TRBV7-3 and TRBJ2-1, with a weak D call TRBD2 (6 bases). This CDR3 is built from 16 residues. Germline values: CDR1 SGHTA, CDR2 FQGTGA. Trimming cost V 0 bases and J 6 bases, with 15 bases left between them. The CDR3 spells CASSLTPGDPLNEQFF. Here the CDR3 DNA reads TGTGCCAGCAGCTTAACACCGGGGGACCCTCTCAATGAGCAGTTCTTC.